The rows below give T cell receptor beta chains drawn from one sample of a study of T cells in Graves' hyperthyroidism and ophthalmopathy. TCRdb recomputed calls from the multiplex PCR reads with MiXCR, one row per CDR3 protein. The sample holds about 560,000 distinct CDR3 sequences, over 15% seen once. The sequencing sample was made of blood. The source is a young woman with Graves' hyperthyroidism. Each CDR3 is given with its conserved first and last residue. The D gene is left open where the match is weak. Clone size is not always given. Where it is, it says once, few, many or a class for expanded clones.

size	D	length	J	V	CDR3	DNA
.	TRBD1	14	TRBJ1-1	TRBV19	CAAKAQGAGTEAFF	TGTGCCGCTAAAGCACAGGGGGCAGGCACTGAAGCTTTCTTT
.	TRBD1	17	TRBJ2-5	TRBV7-9	CASSSFRTGGVRETQYF	TGTGCCAGCAGCTCGTTCCGGACAGGGGGCGTACGGGAGACCCAGTACTTC
.	TRBD2	16	TRBJ2-3	TRBV4-3	CASSQDITSGRLTQYF	TGCGCCAGCAGCCAAGATATTACTAGCGGGCGCCTGACGCAGTATTTT
many	TRBD1	15	TRBJ1-5	TRBV28	CASRDRYLSNQPQHF	TGTGCCAGCAGGGACAGGTACCTTAGCAATCAGCCCCAGCATTTT
many	.	14	TRBJ2-7	TRBV6-2/TRBV6-3	CASSPGAQPYEQYF	TGTGCCAGCAGTCCCGGGGCCCAGCCCTACGAGCAGTACTTC
many	TRBD1	15	TRBJ2-1	TRBV20-1	CSAREATGGRNEQFF	TGCAGTGCTAGAGAGGCGACAGGGGGGAGGAATGAGCAGTTCTTC
few	TRBD2	16	TRBJ2-1	TRBV7-8	CASSLKGTSSYNEQFF	TGTGCCAGCAGCTTAAAAGGGACTAGCTCCTACAATGAGCAGTTCTTC
.	.	13	TRBJ2-7	TRBV29-1	CSGRVQGMNEQYF	TGCAGCGGGAGGGTCCAGGGGATGAACGAGCAGTACTTC
few	TRBD2	14	TRBJ2-7	TRBV6-1	CASTLAGVSYEQYF	TGTGCCAGCACATTAGCGGGGGTGAGCTACGAGCAGTACTTC
.	.	16	TRBJ2-7	TRBV20-1	CSARDPPGPSSYEQYF	TGCAGTGCTAGAGATCCCCCGGGACCGAGCTCCTACGAGCAGTACTTC
many	.	15	TRBJ2-1	TRBV5-1	CASSLLNGGGNEQFF	TGCGCCAGCAGCTTGTTAAACGGGGGCGGCAATGAGCAGTTCTTC
many	TRBD1	16	TRBJ2-7	TRBV30	CAWSDIFGTGGNEQYF	TGTGCCTGGAGCGACATTTTTGGGACAGGGGGCAACGAGCAGTACTTC
many	.	16	TRBJ2-7	TRBV6-6	CASSYTPPRGLYEQYF	TGTGCCAGCAGTTACACTCCTCCCAGAGGACTCTACGAGCAGTACTTC
.	.	16	TRBJ2-1	TRBV6-5	CASSYSSGAYNNEQFF	TGTGCCAGCAGTTACTCATCGGGGGCCTACAACAATGAGCAGTTCTTC
few	TRBD2	13	TRBJ2-3	TRBV29-1	CSVETSGWDTQYF	TGCAGCGTTGAAACTAGCGGGTGGGATACGCAGTATTTT
many	TRBD2	18	TRBJ2-2	TRBV11-2	CASSLDPPGLGSTGELFF	TGTGCCAGCAGCTTAGATCCACCGGGACTAGGTAGCACCGGGGAGCTGTTTTTT
many	.	15	TRBJ1-2	TRBV12-5	CASGPTWTSNYGYTF	TGTGCTAGTGGTCCTACATGGACGTCTAACTATGGCTACACCTTC
many	.	10	TRBJ1-1	TRBV6-2/TRBV6-3	CASSDTEAFF	TGTGCCAGCAGCGACACTGAAGCTTTCTTT
many	TRBD2	17	TRBJ2-3	TRBV7-8	CASSLHRTSGSTDTQYF	TGTGCCAGCAGCTTACATCGGACTAGCGGGAGTACAGATACGCAGTATTTT
.	.	16	TRBJ2-7	TRBV12-3/TRBV12-4	CASSLVGGLADYEQYF	TGTGCCAGCAGTTTAGTTGGGGGGCTAGCGGATTACGAGCAGTACTTC
.	.	17	TRBJ1-3	TRBV11-3	CASSLDLGGISGNTIYF	TGTGCCAGCAGCTTAGATCTCGGGGGTATCTCTGGAAACACCATATATTTT
many	.	14	TRBJ2-1	TRBV7-9	CASSPEDRVYEQFF	TGTGCCAGCAGCCCCGAGGATCGAGTCTATGAGCAGTTCTTC